The T cell receptor beta chain described here comes from a study of regulatory T cells in long-lasting Graves disease. Time point reported: newly diagnosed GD, antithyroid drugs for less than 3 months. Preparation of the TCR library used RNA extracted from PBMCs. CDR3-region Arm-PCR and iRepertoire HTBI primers produced the TCR beta libraries. Original analysis: Segment identification across samples yielded 62 TRBV and about 13 TRBJ segments. From the multiplex PCR reads, TCRdb called clonotypes with MiXCR, one entry per CDR3 protein. It is TCRdb's table, rather than the study itself, that gives the V and J calls and clone size. The sample shows a few hundred thousand distinct CDR3 sequences, about 10% of them seen only once. CDR3 length: 15 residues. V lost 5 bases and J lost 10, with 20 bases in between. Germline V gene sequence: CDR1 MNHEY, CDR2 SMNVEV (reference sequence). These data are also associated with another study on T cells in Graves' hyperthyroidism and ophthalmopathy. That work contributes: When the TCR CDR3 underwent first-round RT-PCR, the HTBI primer set was used. Most expanded thyroid clonotypes above 0.001 recurred in blood. A model of 13 V-J features distinguished ophthalmopathy from stable hyperthyroidism.

Sequences were derived from peripheral blood mononuclear cells (PBMCs), sampled at new diagnosis, from a patient treated with antithyroid drugs. The gene calls are TRBV27 and TRBJ1-4, with D unresolved. This TCR was recovered from a young woman with Graves disease. This CDR3 is CASSPYQAPTGKLFF. The CDR3 DNA is TGTGCCAGCAGTCCCTACCAGGCCCCGACTGGAAAACTGTTTTTT.